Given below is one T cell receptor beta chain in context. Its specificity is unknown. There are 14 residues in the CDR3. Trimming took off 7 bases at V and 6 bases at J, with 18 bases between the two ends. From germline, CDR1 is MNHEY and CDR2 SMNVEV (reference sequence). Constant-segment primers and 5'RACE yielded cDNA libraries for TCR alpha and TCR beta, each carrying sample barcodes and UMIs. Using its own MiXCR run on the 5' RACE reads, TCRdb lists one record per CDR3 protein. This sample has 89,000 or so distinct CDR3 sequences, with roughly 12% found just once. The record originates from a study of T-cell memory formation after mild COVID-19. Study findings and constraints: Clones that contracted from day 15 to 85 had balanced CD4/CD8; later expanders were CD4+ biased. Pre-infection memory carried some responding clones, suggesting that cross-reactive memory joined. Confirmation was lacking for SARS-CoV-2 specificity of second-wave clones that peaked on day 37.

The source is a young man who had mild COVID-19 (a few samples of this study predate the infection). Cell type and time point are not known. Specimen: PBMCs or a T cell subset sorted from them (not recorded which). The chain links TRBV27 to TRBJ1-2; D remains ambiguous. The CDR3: CASTAPGGLDGYTF. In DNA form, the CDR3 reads TGTGCCAGCACCGCTCCGGGCGGGCTGGATGGCTACACCTTC.